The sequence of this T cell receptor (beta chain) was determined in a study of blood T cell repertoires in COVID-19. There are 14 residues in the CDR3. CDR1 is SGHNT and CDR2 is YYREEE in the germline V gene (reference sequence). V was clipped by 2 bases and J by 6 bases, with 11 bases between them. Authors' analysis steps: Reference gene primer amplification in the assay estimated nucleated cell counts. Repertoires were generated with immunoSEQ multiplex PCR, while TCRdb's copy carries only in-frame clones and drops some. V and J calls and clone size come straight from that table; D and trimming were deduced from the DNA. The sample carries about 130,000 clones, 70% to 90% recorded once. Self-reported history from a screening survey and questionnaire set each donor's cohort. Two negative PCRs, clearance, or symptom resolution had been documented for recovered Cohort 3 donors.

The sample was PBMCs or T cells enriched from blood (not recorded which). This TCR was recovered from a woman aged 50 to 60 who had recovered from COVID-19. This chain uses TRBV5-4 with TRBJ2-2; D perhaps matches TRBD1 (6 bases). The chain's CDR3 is CASSFNTGSGELFF. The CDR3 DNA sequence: TGTGCCAGCAGCTTCAACACAGGGTCCGGGGAGCTGTTTTTT.